The sequence of this TCR beta chain was determined in a study of cytomegalovirus exposure and HLA in healthy donors. Study as a whole: Some 85 million unique TCRs from HLA-typed donors were held in an early data release. Genetic ancestry analysis placed under 90% of the 400 or so donors that were genotyped in the Caucasian-associated cluster. The study, taken as a whole, reports: An analysis that was carried out later associated 16,951 TCR beta sequences with HLA alleles at 0.05 false discovery rate. Indistinguishable V segments such as TRBV6-2 and TRBV6-3 were excluded.

PCR primers comprised 60 Vbeta and 13 Jbeta primers. The table came from immunoSEQ multiplex PCR; TCRdb's copy has only in-frame clones and leaves some out. The data hold over 150,000 clones, with around 80% observed a single time. On this clone: The antigen is undetermined.

The V segment lost 10 bases and the J segment 3 bases; nucleotides outside the gene matches: 8. Germline loops: CDR1 ENHRY, CDR2 SYGVKD. CDR3 size: 15 residues. The V gene is TRBV10-3, the J gene TRBJ2-7, with TRBD2 matching over 14 bases. The sequenced sample consisted of PBMCs. This TCR was recovered from a girl under 10 years old in good health and CMV-seropositive. The CDR3 loop is CATTSGGAEYYEQYF. CDR3 in DNA: TGTGCCACGACTAGCGGGGGGGCTGAGTACTACGAGCAGTACTTC.